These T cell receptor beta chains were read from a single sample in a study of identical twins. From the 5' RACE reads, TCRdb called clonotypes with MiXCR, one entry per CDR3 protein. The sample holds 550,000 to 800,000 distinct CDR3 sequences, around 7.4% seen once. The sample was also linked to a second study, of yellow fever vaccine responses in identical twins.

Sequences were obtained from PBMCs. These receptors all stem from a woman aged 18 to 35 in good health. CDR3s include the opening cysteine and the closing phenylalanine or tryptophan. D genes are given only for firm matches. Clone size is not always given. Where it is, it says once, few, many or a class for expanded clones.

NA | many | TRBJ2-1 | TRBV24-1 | CATSPGGEQFF | TGTGCCACCAGCCCGGGTGGTGAGCAGTTCTTC
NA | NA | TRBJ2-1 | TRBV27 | CASSLSWQRDEQFF | TGTGCCAGCAGTTTATCGTGGCAGCGGGATGAGCAGTTCTTC
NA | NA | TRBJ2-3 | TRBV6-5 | CDSSYGLGSTDTQYF | TGTGACAGCAGTTACGGTTTGGGGAGCACAGATACGCAGTATTTT
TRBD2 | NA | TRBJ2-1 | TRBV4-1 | CASSQDLSSGIPGKQFF | TGCGCCAGCAGCCAAGATTTGAGTAGCGGGATCCCGGGGAAGCAGTTCTTC
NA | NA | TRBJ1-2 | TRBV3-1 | CASSQGPTGSWTTYGYTF | TGTGCCAGCAGCCAAGGACCGACCGGGAGCTGGACCACCTATGGCTACACCTTC
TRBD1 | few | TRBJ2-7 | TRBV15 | CATNPGQGSYEQYF | TGTGCCACCAACCCGGGACAGGGTTCCTACGAGCAGTACTTC
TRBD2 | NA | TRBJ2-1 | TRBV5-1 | CASSFSRTSGYNEQFF | TGCGCCAGCAGCTTCTCCCGGACTAGCGGATACAATGAGCAGTTCTTC
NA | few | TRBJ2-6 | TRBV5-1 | CASSLRGGGVNSGANVLTF | TGCGCCAGCAGCCTTCGGGGAGGGGGCGTGAACTCTGGGGCCAACGTCCTGACTTTC
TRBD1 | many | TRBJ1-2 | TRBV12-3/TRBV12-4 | CASRSGTGNYGYTF | TGTGCCAGCAGATCCGGGACAGGGAACTATGGCTACACCTTC
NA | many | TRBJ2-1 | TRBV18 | CASSPPAVNEQFF | TGTGCCAGCTCACCACCGGCGGTCAATGAGCAGTTCTTC
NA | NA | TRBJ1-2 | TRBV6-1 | CASSSRDSIAGYTF | TGTGCCAGCAGCTCCCGGGACTCTATCGCTGGCTACACCTTC
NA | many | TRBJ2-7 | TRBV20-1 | CSARTLYEQYF | TGCAGTGCTAGAACTCTTTACGAGCAGTACTTC
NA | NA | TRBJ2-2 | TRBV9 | CASSPEGGNTGELFF | TGTGCCAGCAGCCCTGAGGGAGGGAACACCGGGGAGCTGTTTTTT
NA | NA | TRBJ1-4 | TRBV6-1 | CASGGLATNEKLFF | TGTGCCAGCGGAGGCCTCGCAACTAATGAAAAACTGTTTTTT
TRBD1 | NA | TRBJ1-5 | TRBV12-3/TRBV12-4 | CASRGGQGASQPQHF | TGTGCCAGCAGAGGGGGACAGGGGGCGAGTCAGCCCCAGCATTTT
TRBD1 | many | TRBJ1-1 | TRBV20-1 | CSALILGTANTEAFF | TGCAGTGCCTTAATCCTTGGGACAGCGAACACTGAAGCTTTCTTT
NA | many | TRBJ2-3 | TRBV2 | CASSAPSTDTQYF | TGTGCCAGCAGTGCCCCAAGCACAGATACGCAGTATTTT
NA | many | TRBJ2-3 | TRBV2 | CASSVSALSTDTQYF | TGTGCCAGCAGTGTTTCAGCCCTGAGCACAGATACGCAGTATTTT
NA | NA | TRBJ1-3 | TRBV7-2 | CASSFLRSSGNTIYF | TGTGCCAGCAGCTTCCTAAGGAGCTCTGGAAACACCATATATTTT
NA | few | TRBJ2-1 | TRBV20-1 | CSARDSAGGYNEQFF | TGCAGTGCTAGAGATTCGGCAGGGGGGTACAATGAGCAGTTCTTC
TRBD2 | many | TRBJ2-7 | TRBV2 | CASRGLAGGPSSYEQYF | TGTGCCAGCAGGGGACTAGCGGGAGGGCCTAGCTCCTACGAGCAGTACTTC
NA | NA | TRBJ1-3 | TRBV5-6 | CASSFWGPSGNTIYF | TGTGCCAGCAGCTTCTGGGGACCCTCTGGAAACACCATATATTTT
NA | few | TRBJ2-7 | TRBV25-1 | CASSVNYEQYF | TGTGCCAGCAGTGTCAATTACGAGCAGTACTTC
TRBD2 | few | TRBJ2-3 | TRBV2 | CASRIGTSGGADTQYF | TGTGCCAGCAGGATTGGGACTAGCGGGGGAGCAGATACGCAGTATTTT
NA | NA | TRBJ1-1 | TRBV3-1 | CASSQVGEGTTEAFF | TGTGCCAGCAGCCAGGTAGGGGAAGGAACAACTGAAGCTTTCTTT
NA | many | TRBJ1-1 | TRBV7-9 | CASSEPGINTEAFF | TGTGCCAGCAGCGAGCCGGGAATAAACACTGAAGCTTTCTTT